What follows describes a single TCR beta chain. Repertoires were generated with immunoSEQ multiplex PCR, while TCRdb's copy carries only in-frame clones and drops some. The sample lists about 710,000 clones, just under 75% seen once, with less than 2% in the top ten. The sample belongs to a study of shared clonotypes between healthy human individuals. The CDR3 spans 13 residues. The V gene lost 4 bases and the J gene lost 1 base, with 8 bases spanning the gap. The germline V gene encodes CDR1 SGDLS and CDR2 YYNGEE. Sequencing input: memory CD4+ T cells sorted from blood. Subset noted: CD45RA-negative fraction. The V and J genes are TRBV9 and TRBJ2-5; D is ambiguous. The receptor's source is a woman aged 30 to 39 in good health. CDR3 in DNA: TGTGCCAGCAGCTTTCAGAGCCAAGAGACCCAGTACTTC. It is translated as CASSFQSQETQYF.